Each of the 32 T cell receptor beta chains below was sequenced from the same sample in a study of blood T cell repertoires in COVID-19. Some clones are missing from TCRdb's copy, which holds only in-frame ones; the method was immunoSEQ multiplex PCR. The sample records 170,000 or so clones, around nine tenths being singletons. The sample was peripheral blood. The receptors were sampled from a man aged 50 or older with acute or convalescent COVID-19.

V is TRBV4-1 and J is TRBJ1-5; D may be TRBD1 (5 bases). Deletions cut 4 bases from V and 10 bases from J, with 14 bases between. The CDR3 totals 13 residues. Germline-derived CDR1 and CDR2 are MGHRA and YSYEKL. Here the CDR3 reads CASSPGWGGPQHF. The CDR3, as DNA: TGCGCCAGCAGCCCGGGGTGGGGGGGACCCCAGCATTTT.

CDR3 amino acids: CASSLTVRSGANVLTF. The CDR3 bases are TGTGCCAGCAGCTTAACAGTTCGCTCTGGGGCCAACGTCCTGACTTTC. The chain combines TRBV7-6 with TRBJ2-6; D is unclear. Germline V CDR1 and CDR2: SGHVS, FNYEAQ. V was pared by 2 bases and J by 0 bases, with 8 bases between. This CDR3 region has 16 residues.

This chain connects TRBV7-8 to TRBJ2-5, with D possibly matching TRBD2 (7 bases). V was clipped by 1 base and J by 4 bases, with 13 bases between them. Germline CDR1 SGHVS, CDR2 FQNEAQ. The CDR3 consists of 15 residues. The CDR3 protein is CASSLGTGGPETQYF. The CDR3 region has the DNA TGTGCCAGCAGCTTAGGGACCGGGGGGCCAGAGACCCAGTACTTC.

This chain connects TRBV28 to TRBJ1-5; a possible D gene is TRBD1 (6 bases). The V gene lost 6 bases and the J gene lost 2 bases, with 14 bases spanning the gap. Per the germline V gene, CDR1 is MDHEN and CDR2 is SYDVKM. The CDR3 consists of 15 residues. The CDR3 sequence: CASRAQGQRNQPQHF. For the CDR3, the DNA is TGTGCCAGCAGAGCACAGGGACAACGCAATCAGCCCCAGCATTTT. The full variable domain, in which reference TRBV28 and TRBJ1-5 provide the parts outside the CDR3, is DVKVTQSSRYLVKRTGEKVFLECVQDMDHENMFWYRQDPGLGLRLIYFSYDVKMKEKGDIPEGYSVSREKKERFSLILESASTNQTSMYLCASRAQGQRNQPQHFGDGTRLSIL.

The chain uses TRBV29-1 and TRBJ2-1; 10 bases are a match to TRBD2. The ends lost 2 bases at V and 4 bases at J; junction bases unmatched: 5. This CDR3 contains 15 residues. Germline V gives CDR1 SQVTM, CDR2 ANQGSEA. CDR3 coding DNA: TGCAGCGTTGAATTTGGACTAGCGGAATACAATGAGCAGTTCTTC. It is translated as CSVEFGLAEYNEQFF.

The chain is built from TRBV6-1 and TRBJ2-1; TRBD2 might be the D (6 bases). The germline V and J ends were trimmed by 6 bases and 6 bases, with 15 bases remaining between them. CDR1 and CDR2 from the germline V gene are MNHNS and SASEGT. CDR3 length equals 14 residues. CDR3 in amino acids: CASSGRGLPNEQFF. Written as DNA, the CDR3 is TGTGCCAGCAGCGGGCGGGGCCTGCCCAATGAGCAGTTCTTC.

The chain employs TRBV11-2 and TRBJ1-2, with a tentative D call TRBD1 (6 bases). This CDR3 spans 15 amino acids. V was shortened by 0 bases and J by 5 bases, with 13 bases between the two germline ends. Germline CDR1 and CDR2: SGHAT and FQNNGV. CDR3 DNA sequence: TGTGCCAGCAGCTTAGAACCCGACAGGCAATATGGCTACACCTTC. Translating gives CASSLEPDRQYGYTF. Drawing the rest from reference TRBV11-2 and TRBJ1-2, the complete variable domain is EAGVAQSPRYKIIEKRQSVAFWCNPISGHATLYWYQQILGQGPKLLIQFQNNGVVDDSQLPKDRFSAERLKGVDSTLKIQPAKLEDSAVYLCASSLEPDRQYGYTFGSGTRLTVV.

The chain carries TRBV10-2 and TRBJ2-3; D possibly corresponds to TRBD2 (6 bases). Germline values: CDR1 WSHSY, CDR2 SAAADI. The CDR3 consists of 14 residues. V lost 6 bases and J lost 5, with 15 bases in between. The CDR3 DNA follows: TGCGCCAGCAGCGAGGGGCTTAGCGGAGATACGCAGTATTTT. Its protein is CASSEGLSGDTQYF.

V is TRBV7-2 and J is TRBJ1-3, with D perhaps matching TRBD1 (5 bases). The CDR3 has 15 amino acids. Between the trimmed V and J ends, which lost 2 bases and 4 bases, there was a span of 12 bases. CDR1 SGHTA and CDR2 FQGNSA come from the germline V gene. The CDR3 region is CASSLQGAGGNTIYF. As DNA, the CDR3 is TGTGCCAGCAGCTTACAAGGGGCTGGAGGAAACACCATATATTTT.

The genes are TRBV27 and TRBJ1-2, with TRBD1 identical over 10 bases. Germline CDR1 is MNHEY and CDR2 is SMNVEV (reference sequence). V dropped 6 bases and J dropped 7; count of bases not matched to a gene: 11. There are 15 residues in the CDR3. The CDR3 sequence: CASRYSLTGGRGYTF. The CDR3 DNA sequence: TGTGCCAGCAGATACTCTTTGACAGGGGGCCGTGGCTACACCTTC.

This clone showed up just once. J is TRBJ2-7 and V is TRBV27; 8 nucleotides line up with TRBD1. This CDR3 contains 14 residues. Per the germline V gene, CDR1 is MNHEY and CDR2 is SMNVEV (reference sequence). The V and J ends lost 7 bases and 2 bases, in that order; junction bases with no gene match: 7. CDR3 sequence: CASKRTGITYEQYF. CDR3 bases: TGTGCCAGCAAGCGGACAGGGATTACCTACGAGCAGTACTTC.

The chain is built from TRBV7-9 and TRBJ1-2; TRBD1 is a possible D gene (6 bases). The germline V and J ends were trimmed by 2 bases and 0 bases, with 19 bases remaining between them. Germline V gene data show CDR1 as SEHNR and CDR2 as FQNEAQ (reference sequence). The CDR3 is 18 amino acids. The DNA of the CDR3 is TGTGCCAGCAGCTTATCAGGGGCCCAGACTCTATCTAACTATGGCTACACCTTC. Its protein product is CASSLSGAQTLSNYGYTF.

The V call is TRBV10-3, the J call TRBJ2-2, with 7 nucleotides matching TRBD2. Looked up from germline, CDR1 is ENHRY and CDR2 is SYGVKD. The V segment lost 11 bases and the J segment 7 bases; nucleotides outside the gene matches: 13. The CDR3 sequence is 14 residues long. CDR3 DNA: TGTGCCTCCCGGGACTATTCAGTTGGCGGGGAGCTGTTTTTT. Translating it yields CASRDYSVGGELFF.

The chain combines TRBV7-9 with TRBJ1-1, with D perhaps matching TRBD1 (6 bases). Germline-derived CDR1 and CDR2 are SEHNR and FQNEAQ (reference sequence). The CDR3 covers 14 residues. V was shortened by 7 bases and J by 0 bases, with 12 bases between the two germline ends. CDR3 sequence (DNA): TGTGCCAGCAAAAACAGGGTTTTGAACACTGAAGCTTTCTTT. It codes for CASKNRVLNTEAFF.

This chain's CDR3 is CSASNFGGSTDTQYF. The DNA of the CDR3 is TGCAGTGCTAGTAATTTTGGCGGGAGCACAGATACGCAGTATTTT. The chain links TRBV20-1 to TRBJ2-3; D perhaps matches TRBD2 (5 bases). V was trimmed by 3 bases and J by 0 bases, leaving 13 bases between them. The V gene's germline CDR1 is DFQATT and CDR2 SNEGSKA (reference sequence). This CDR3 contains 15 residues.

About this clone itself: Other DNA sequences from this sample encode an identical CDR3 as well. V gene TRBV19 combines with J gene TRBJ2-7; 8 bases agree with TRBD1. The J segment lost 7 bases and the V segment lost 3 bases, leaving 5 bases of the junction unmatched. The CDR3 is 13 amino acids. Per the germline V gene, CDR1 is LNHDA and CDR2 is SQIVND (reference sequence). CDR3 sequence: CASSMTGAHEQYF. In nucleotides, the CDR3 is TGTGCCAGTAGTATGACAGGGGCCCATGAGCAGTACTTC. Drawing the rest from reference TRBV19 and TRBJ2-7, the complete variable domain is DGGITQSPKYLFRKEGQNVTLSCEQNLNHDAMYWYRQDPGQGLRLIYYSQIVNDFQKGDIAEGYSVSREKKESFPLTVTSAQKNPTAFYLCASSMTGAHEQYFGPGTRLTVT.

The rearrangement joins TRBV7-6 to TRBJ2-5; 10 bases match TRBD2. With V trimmed by 5 bases and J by 4 bases, 7 bases remained unmatched. CDR3 length equals 15 residues. Germline values: CDR1 SGHVS, CDR2 FNYEAQ. The CDR3 here is CASSALAGYGETQYF. The CDR3 bases are TGTGCCAGCAGCGCACTAGCGGGATATGGAGAGACCCAGTACTTC.

The count of this clone is one. The gene calls are TRBV4-1 and TRBJ2-1; D is uncertain. Trimming cost V 0 bases and J 5 bases, with 23 bases left between them. CDR1 and CDR2 from the germline V gene are MGHRA and YSYEKL. The CDR3 is 19 amino acids. CDR3 DNA sequence: TGCGCCAGCAGCCAAGATCGGGTGTCCTTCATGCCCTTTGACAATGAGCAGTTCTTC. The encoded protein is CASSQDRVSFMPFDNEQFF.

The chain links TRBV7-9 to TRBJ2-5; TRBD1 might be the D (5 bases). Germline CDR1 reads SEHNR; CDR2 reads FQNEAQ (reference sequence). Trimming removed 4 bases at V and 0 bases at J, with 15 bases between. The CDR3 sequence is 16 residues long. This CDR3 reads CASSSQGQGDQETQYF. CDR3 nucleotide sequence: TGTGCCAGCAGCTCTCAGGGTCAGGGTGACCAAGAGACCCAGTACTTC.

The chain links TRBV5-1 to TRBJ2-7, with D possibly being TRBD2 (6 bases). Trimming pared 1 base from V and 5 bases from J, leaving 13 bases between. There are 14 residues in the CDR3. The germline CDR1 and CDR2 sequences are SGHRS and YFSETQ. CDR3 protein: CASSLPGLNNEQYF. Here the CDR3 DNA reads TGCGCCAGCAGCTTGCCGGGACTCAACAACGAGCAGTACTTC. Variable domain in full (rest from reference TRBV5-1 and TRBJ2-7): KAGVTQTPRYLIKTRGQQVTLSCSPISGHRSVSWYQQTPGQGLQFLFEYFSETQRNKGNFPGRFSGRQFSNSRSEMNVSTLELGDSALYLCASSLPGLNNEQYFGPGTRLTVT.

V is TRBV4-2 and J is TRBJ2-2; no clear D. The V end was cut by 1 base, the J end by 4 bases, with 7 bases between. The CDR3 is 14 amino acids. In germline, CDR1 is LGHNA, CDR2 YNFKEQ. Here the CDR3 reads CASSQGGVTGELFF. CDR3 bases: TGTGCCAGCAGCCAAGGAGGAGTCACCGGGGAGCTGTTTTTT.

Comment on this clone: At one boundary the junction diverges from the germline segment, which might be a read error. The chain combines TRBV28 with TRBJ1-1, with D perhaps TRBD1 (5 bases). CDR3 length: 13 amino acids. Germline loops: CDR1 MDHEN, CDR2 SYDVKM. CDR3 sequence: CYSGRFGGTEAFF. For the CDR3, the DNA is TGCTACTCCGGGAGATTTGGGGGGACTGAAGCTTTCTTT.

The CDR3 sequence: CAWSGPPLRGNEQFF. The CDR3, as DNA: TGTGCCTGGAGTGGCCCCCCCCTCAGGGGCAATGAGCAGTTCTTC. J is TRBJ2-1 and V is TRBV30; tentative D call: TRBD1 (6 bases). Germline lookup yields CDR1 GTSNPN and CDR2 SVGIG (reference sequence). Trimming shortened V by 1 base and J by 6 bases, and 16 bases separated the two germline ends. The CDR3 is 15 amino acids.

This sequence joins TRBV27 and TRBJ1-3, with a weak D call TRBD1 (6 bases). CDR3 length: 14 amino acids. From germline, CDR1 is MNHEY and CDR2 SMNVEV (reference sequence). The ends were cut back, 3 bases at V and 4 bases at J, with 10 bases in the middle. CDR3 amino acids: CASSFTGLGNTIYF. Written as DNA, the CDR3 is TGTGCCAGCAGTTTTACAGGGTTGGGAAACACCATATATTTT.

V usage is TRBV28 and J usage is TRBJ2-3; a weak D match, TRBD1 (7 bases). Per germline, CDR1 MDHEN and CDR2 SYDVKM. V shed 5 bases and J shed 2 bases, with 17 bases lying between them. This CDR3 spans 16 amino acids. The CDR3 bases are TGTGCCAGCAGTCGAGCGCAGGGGGGTGCCACAGATACGCAGTATTTT. Protein product: CASSRAQGGATDTQYF.

This clone has just one count. The rearrangement links TRBV29-1 to TRBJ2-5; 8 bases are shared with TRBD1. Trimming at V came to 6 bases and at J to 4 bases, leaving 13 bases not matched to a gene. CDR1 SQVTM and CDR2 ANQGSEA come from the germline V gene. This CDR3 contains 15 residues. CDR3 DNA: TGCAGCGTCGCAAACTGGGACAGGTCGAGAGAGACCCAGTACTTC. Protein product: CSVANWDRSRETQYF.

This rearrangement joins TRBV9 to TRBJ1-5; D is ambiguous. The germline V gene has CDR1 SGDLS and CDR2 YYNGEE. V was trimmed by 0 bases and J by 6 bases, leaving 10 bases between them. The CDR3 runs 14 residues. Written as DNA, the CDR3 is TGTGCCAGCAGCGTAGCCGAGGGTCCTCAGCCCCAGCATTTT. It encodes CASSVAEGPQPQHF.

This chain links TRBV27 with TRBJ1-1, with TRBD1 as a possible D gene (6 bases). Germline loops: CDR1 MNHEY, CDR2 SMNVEV (reference sequence). The length of the CDR3 is 14 residues. Trimming took off 8 bases at V and 3 bases at J, with 16 bases between the two ends. The CDR3: CASQIRGWDTEAFF. CDR3 nucleotides: TGTGCCAGCCAAATCAGGGGATGGGACACTGAAGCTTTCTTT.

The rearrangement joins TRBV3-1 (or the pseudogene TRBV3-2) to TRBJ2-5; 8 bases agree with TRBD2. This CDR3 contains 15 residues. The V gene end was trimmed by 7 bases and the J gene end by 1 base; junction bases not matched to a gene: 8. Germline V lookup: CDR1 LGHDT, CDR2 YNNKEL (reference sequence). The CDR3 reads CASTPPGGSQETQYF. The CDR3 nucleotides are TGTGCCAGCACCCCCCCGGGGGGGTCCCAAGAGACCCAGTACTTC.

V usage is TRBV10-3 and J usage is TRBJ2-1; TRBD1 is a possible D gene (6 bases). Germline assignment: CDR1 ENHRY and CDR2 SYGVKD. Trimming shortened V by 3 bases and J by 7 bases, and 13 bases separated the two germline ends. This CDR3 region has 14 residues. CDR3 sequence (DNA): TGTGCCATCAGTGATGACAGGACGGTGAATGAGCAGTTCTTC. Residues: CAISDDRTVNEQFF.

The V gene is TRBV28, the J gene TRBJ2-5, with 8 positions matching TRBD2. Germline CDR1 MDHEN, CDR2 SYDVKM. Trimming at V came to 3 bases and at J to 5 bases, leaving 8 bases not matched to a gene. This CDR3 has 15 amino acids. The CDR3 reads CASSLRLAGHETQYF. The CDR3 DNA reads as TGTGCCAGCAGTTTGAGATTAGCGGGGCATGAGACCCAGTACTTC.

The chain is built from TRBV9 and TRBJ2-3; TRBD2 might be the D (6 bases). Per the germline V gene, CDR1 is SGDLS and CDR2 is YYNGEE. Trimming took off 1 base at V and 3 bases at J, with 9 bases between the two ends. This CDR3 region has 14 residues. DNA of the CDR3: TGTGCCAGCAGCGTAACTGGGAGGACAGATACGCAGTATTTT. It encodes CASSVTGRTDTQYF. Complete variable domain (other parts from reference TRBV9 and TRBJ2-3): DSGVTQTPKHLITATGQRVTLRCSPRSGDLSVYWYQQSLDQGLQFLIQYYNGEERAKGNILERFSAQQFPDLHSELNLSSLELGDSALYFCASSVTGRTDTQYFGPGTRLTVL.